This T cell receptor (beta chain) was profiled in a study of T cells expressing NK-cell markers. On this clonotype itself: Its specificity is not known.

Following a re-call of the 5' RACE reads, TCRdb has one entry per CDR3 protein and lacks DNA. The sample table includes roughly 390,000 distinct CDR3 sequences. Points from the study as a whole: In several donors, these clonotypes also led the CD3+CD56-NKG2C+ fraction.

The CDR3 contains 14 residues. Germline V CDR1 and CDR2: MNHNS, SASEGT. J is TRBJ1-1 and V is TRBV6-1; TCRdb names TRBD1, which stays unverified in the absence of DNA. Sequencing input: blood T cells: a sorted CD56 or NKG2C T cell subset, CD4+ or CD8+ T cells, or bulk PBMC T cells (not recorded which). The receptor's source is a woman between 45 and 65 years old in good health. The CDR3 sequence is CASRAWGISIEAFF.